These 5 T cell receptor beta chains share one sample of origin, sequenced in a study of T cells after yellow fever vaccination. Using its own MiXCR run on the 5' RACE reads, TCRdb lists one record per CDR3 protein. The data contain over 300,000 distinct CDR3 sequences, more than 3% of them singletons. The sequenced sample was PBMCs, obtained on the day of the yellow fever booster vaccination. The receptor set was obtained from a man aged 18 to 35 who received the YFV17D yellow fever vaccine.

This clonotype was counted many times. The J gene is TRBJ2-7, the V gene TRBV7-2; D may be TRBD1 or TRBD2 (5 bases each). This CDR3 is built from 16 residues. Trimming took off 1 base at V and 4 bases at J, with 17 bases between the two ends. Germline V gene sequence: CDR1 SGHTA, CDR2 FQGNSA. The CDR3 protein is CASSLGRGPSTYEQYV. The CDR3 bases are TGTGCCAGCAGCTTAGGTCGGGGACCATCCACTTACGAGCAGTACGTC.

This clonotype was seen many times. The J gene is TRBJ2-7, the V gene TRBV5-1; TRBD2 matches 11 bases. Unmatched junction bases numbered 12, after V lost 1 base and J lost 3 bases. CDR1 and CDR2 from the germline V gene are SGHRS and YFSETQ. This CDR3 is 18 amino acids long. Written as DNA, the CDR3 is TGCGCCAGCAGCTTGCCGGACAGGCCGGGACTAGCGGTCTACGAGCAGTACTTC. Translating gives CASSLPDRPGLAVYEQYF. Filled out from reference TRBV5-1 and TRBJ2-7, the complete variable domain reads KAGVTQTPRYLIKTRGQQVTLSCSPISGHRSVSWYQQTPGQGLQFLFEYFSETQRNKGNFPGRFSGRQFSNSRSEMNVSTLELGDSALYLCASSLPDRPGLAVYEQYFGPGTRLTVT.

The chain joins TRBV5-1 to TRBJ1-1; D unclear. V was clipped by 0 bases and J by 12 bases, with 18 bases between them. Per germline, CDR1 SGHRS and CDR2 YFSETQ. This CDR3 has 14 residues. DNA of the CDR3: TGCGCCAGCAGCTTGGCCGGTCGAGGCTCCCATACTTTCTTT. Protein: CASSLAGRGSHTFF.

This clonotype was counted between two and nine times. The rearrangement uses TRBV6-1 and TRBJ1-6; weak D call: TRBD1 (5 bases). The CDR3 is 14 residues long. Between the trimmed V and J ends, which lost 4 bases and 9 bases, there was a span of 13 bases. Per germline, CDR1 MNHNS and CDR2 SASEGT. The CDR3 region is CASSAGGGGSPLHF. Here the CDR3 DNA reads TGTGCCAGCAGTGCCGGGGGAGGAGGTTCACCCCTCCACTTT.

The chain combines TRBV6-1 with TRBJ2-7, with D possibly matching TRBD2 (6 bases). V lost 1 base and J lost 4, with 11 bases in between. The CDR3 length is 14 residues. In germline, CDR1 is MNHNS, CDR2 SASEGT. In DNA form, the CDR3 reads TGTGCCAGCAGTGAAGTGGGTAGCGGATACGAGCAGTACGTC. It yields the protein CASSEVGSGYEQYV.